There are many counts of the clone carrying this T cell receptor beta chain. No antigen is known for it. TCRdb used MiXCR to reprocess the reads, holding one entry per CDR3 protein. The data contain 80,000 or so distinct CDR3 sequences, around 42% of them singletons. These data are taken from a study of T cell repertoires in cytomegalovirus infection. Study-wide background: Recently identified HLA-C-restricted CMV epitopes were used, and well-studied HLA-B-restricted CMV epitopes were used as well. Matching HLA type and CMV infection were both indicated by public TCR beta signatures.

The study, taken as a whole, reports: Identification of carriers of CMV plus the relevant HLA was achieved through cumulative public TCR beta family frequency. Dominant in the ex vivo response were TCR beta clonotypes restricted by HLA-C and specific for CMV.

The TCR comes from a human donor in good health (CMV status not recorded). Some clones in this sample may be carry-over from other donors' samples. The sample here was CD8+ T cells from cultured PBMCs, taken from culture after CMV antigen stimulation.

CDR3 nucleotide sequence: TGTGCCAGCAGCCCCCTGGGAGGGCGAAATGGCTACACCTTC. Its translation is CASSPLGGRNGYTF. The J gene is TRBJ1-2, the V gene TRBV6-2 or TRBV6-3; no clear D gene. The CDR3 is 14 residues long. Germline assignment: CDR1 MNHEY and CDR2 SVGEGT. Trimming took 6 bases from V and 6 from J, leaving 17 bases between them.